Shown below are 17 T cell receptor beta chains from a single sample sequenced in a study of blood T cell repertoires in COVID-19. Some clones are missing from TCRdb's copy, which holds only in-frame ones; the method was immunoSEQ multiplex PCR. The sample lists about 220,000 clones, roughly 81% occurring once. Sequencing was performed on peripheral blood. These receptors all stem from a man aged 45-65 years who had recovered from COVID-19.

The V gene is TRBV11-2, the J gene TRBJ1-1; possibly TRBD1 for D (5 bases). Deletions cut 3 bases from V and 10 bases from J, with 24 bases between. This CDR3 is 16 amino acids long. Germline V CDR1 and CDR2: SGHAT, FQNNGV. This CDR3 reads CASSFGASIQGTAAFF. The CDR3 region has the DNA TGTGCCAGCAGCTTTGGGGCCTCGATCCAGGGAACGGCAGCTTTCTTT. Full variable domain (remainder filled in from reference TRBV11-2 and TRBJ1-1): EAGVAQSPRYKIIEKRQSVAFWCNPISGHATLYWYQQILGQGPKLLIQFQNNGVVDDSQLPKDRFSAERLKGVDSTLKIQPAKLEDSAVYLCASSFGASIQGTAAFFGQGTRLTVV.

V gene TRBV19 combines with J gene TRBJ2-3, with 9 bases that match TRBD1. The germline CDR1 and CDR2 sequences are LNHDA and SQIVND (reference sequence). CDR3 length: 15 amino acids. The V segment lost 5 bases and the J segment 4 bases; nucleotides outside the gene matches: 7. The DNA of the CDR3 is TGTGCCAGTAGTGGACAGGGGATTTGGGCAGATACGCAGTATTTT. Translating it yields CASSGQGIWADTQYF.

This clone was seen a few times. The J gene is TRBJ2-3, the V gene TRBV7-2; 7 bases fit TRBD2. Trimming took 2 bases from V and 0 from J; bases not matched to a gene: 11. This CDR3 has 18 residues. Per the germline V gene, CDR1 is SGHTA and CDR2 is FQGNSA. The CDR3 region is CASSLRLGRSSSTDTQYF. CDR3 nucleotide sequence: TGTGCCAGCAGCTTACGGCTCGGGAGGTCTTCTAGCACAGATACGCAGTATTTT.

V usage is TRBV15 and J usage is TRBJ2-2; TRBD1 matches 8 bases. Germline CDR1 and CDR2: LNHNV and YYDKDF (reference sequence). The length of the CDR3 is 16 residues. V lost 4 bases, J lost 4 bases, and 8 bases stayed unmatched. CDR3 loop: CATSTHRTGGTGELFF. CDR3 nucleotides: TGTGCCACCAGCACCCACCGCACAGGGGGCACCGGGGAGCTGTTTTTT.

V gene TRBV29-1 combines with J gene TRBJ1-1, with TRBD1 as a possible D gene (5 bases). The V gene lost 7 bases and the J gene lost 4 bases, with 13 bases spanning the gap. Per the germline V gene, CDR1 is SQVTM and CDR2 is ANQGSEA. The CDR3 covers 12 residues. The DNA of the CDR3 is TGCAGCGCGGGGACGGCGGGCACTGAAGCTTTCTTT. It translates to CSAGTAGTEAFF. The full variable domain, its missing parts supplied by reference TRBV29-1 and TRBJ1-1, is SAVISQKPSRDICQRGTSLTIQCQVDSQVTMMFWYRQQPGQSLTLIATANQGSEATYESGFVIDKFPISRPNLTFSTLTVSNMSPEDSSIYLCSAGTAGTEAFFGQGTRLTVV.

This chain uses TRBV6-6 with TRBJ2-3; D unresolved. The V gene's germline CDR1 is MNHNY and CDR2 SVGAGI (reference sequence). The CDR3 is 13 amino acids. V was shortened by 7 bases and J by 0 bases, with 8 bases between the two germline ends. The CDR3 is CASNPRSTDTQYF. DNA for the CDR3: TGTGCCAGCAATCCCAGGAGCACAGATACGCAGTATTTT.

DNA of the CDR3: TGTGCCAGCAGTGAAGATTGGGGGGTGAACACTGAAGCTTTCTTT. Amino acid sequence: CASSEDWGVNTEAFF. The chain employs TRBV6-1 and TRBJ1-1, with a possible D match to TRBD1 (5 bases). The CDR3 spans 15 residues. Germline V gives CDR1 MNHNS, CDR2 SASEGT. Trimming stripped 1 base from V and 0 bases from J, with 9 bases between.

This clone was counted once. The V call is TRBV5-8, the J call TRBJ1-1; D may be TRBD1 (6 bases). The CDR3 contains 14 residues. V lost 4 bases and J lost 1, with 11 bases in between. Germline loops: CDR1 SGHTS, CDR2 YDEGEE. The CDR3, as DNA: TGTGCCAGCAGCCGCAGGGGACGGAACACTGAAGCTTTCTTT. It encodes CASSRRGRNTEAFF.

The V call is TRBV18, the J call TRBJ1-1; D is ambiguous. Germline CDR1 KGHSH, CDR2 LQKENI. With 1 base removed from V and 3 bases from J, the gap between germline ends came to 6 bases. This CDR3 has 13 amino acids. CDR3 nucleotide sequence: TGTGCCAGCTCACCACAGGGAGACACTGAAGCTTTCTTT. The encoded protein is CASSPQGDTEAFF.

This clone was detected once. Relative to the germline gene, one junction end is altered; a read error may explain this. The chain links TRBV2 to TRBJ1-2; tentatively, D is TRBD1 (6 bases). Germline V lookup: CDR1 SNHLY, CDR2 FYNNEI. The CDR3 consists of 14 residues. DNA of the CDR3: TGTGCCAGCGGTGAAGAGGGGACACACTATGGCTACACCTTC. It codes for CASGEEGTHYGYTF.

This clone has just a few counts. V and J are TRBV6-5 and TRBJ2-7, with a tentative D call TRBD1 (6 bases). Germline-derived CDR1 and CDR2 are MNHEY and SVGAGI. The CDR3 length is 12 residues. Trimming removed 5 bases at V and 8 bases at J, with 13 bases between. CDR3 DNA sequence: TGTGCCAGCAGTACACAGGGTTCCAAGCAGTACTTC. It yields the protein CASSTQGSKQYF.

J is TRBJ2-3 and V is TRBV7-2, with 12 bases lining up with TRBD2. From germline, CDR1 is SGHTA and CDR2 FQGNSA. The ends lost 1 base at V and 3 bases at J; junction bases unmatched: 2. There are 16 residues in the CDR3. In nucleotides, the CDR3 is TGTGCCAGCAGCTTAGAAGGACTAGCGGGAACAGATACGCAGTATTTT. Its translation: CASSLEGLAGTDTQYF.

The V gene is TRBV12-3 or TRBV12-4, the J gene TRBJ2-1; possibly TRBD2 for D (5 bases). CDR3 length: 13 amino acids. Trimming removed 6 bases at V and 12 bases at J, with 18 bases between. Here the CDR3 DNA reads TGTGCCAGCAGCCTTGAGTTTGGGAGTTGGCAGTTCTTC. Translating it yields CASSLEFGSWQFF.

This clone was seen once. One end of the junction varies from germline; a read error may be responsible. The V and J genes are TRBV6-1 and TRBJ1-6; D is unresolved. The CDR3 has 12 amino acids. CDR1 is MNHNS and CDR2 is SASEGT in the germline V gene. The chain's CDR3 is CASSEIQARQDF. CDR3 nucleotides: TGTGCCAGCAGTGAAATCCAGGCCAGGCAGGACTTT.

CDR3 nucleotide sequence: TGTGCCAGCAGTTTTTCGACTAGCGGGAGTTTGGCCCAGTACTTC. Residues: CASSFSTSGSLAQYF. This chain links TRBV27 with TRBJ2-5, with TRBD2 identical over 12 bases. V was pared by 3 bases and J by 9 bases, with 8 bases of the junction left unmatched. The CDR3 has 15 residues. Germline CDR1 and CDR2: MNHEY and SMNVEV (reference sequence).

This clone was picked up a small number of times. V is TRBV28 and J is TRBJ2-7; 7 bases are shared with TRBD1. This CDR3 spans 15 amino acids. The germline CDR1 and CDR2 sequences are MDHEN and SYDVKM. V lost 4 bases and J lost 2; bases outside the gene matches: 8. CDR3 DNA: TGTGCCAGCAGTTCCCGGACAGGACCACCCTACGAGCAGTACTTC. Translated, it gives CASSSRTGPPYEQYF.

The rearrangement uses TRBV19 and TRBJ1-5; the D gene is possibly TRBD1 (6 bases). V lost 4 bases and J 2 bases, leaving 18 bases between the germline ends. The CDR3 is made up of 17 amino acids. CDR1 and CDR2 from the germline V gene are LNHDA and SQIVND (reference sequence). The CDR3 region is CASSTTPPGVGNQPQHF. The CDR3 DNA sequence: TGTGCCAGTAGTACGACGCCCCCAGGGGTCGGCAATCAGCCCCAGCATTTT.